Each of the 13 T cell receptor beta chains below was sequenced from the same sample in a study of molecular identifiers for immune sequencing clone quantification. Each CDR3 protein is one row after TCRdb ran MiXCR on the PCR reads. The sample has approximately 41,000 distinct CDR3 sequences, under 25% seen once. Sequencing was done on a sample of naive CD8+ T cells from blood, with Jurkat cell RNA spiked in. Regarding subset: FACS-sorted CD8+CD4-CCR7+CD45RA+ naive T cells. The source is a human donor in good health. Some libraries in this study had Jurkat cell RNA spiked in.

This clonotype came up many times. The chain has TRBV20-1 and TRBJ1-5; D not certain. V lost 1 base and J 0 bases, leaving 10 bases between the germline ends. The CDR3 consists of 15 residues. Germline values: CDR1 DFQATT, CDR2 SNEGSKA (reference sequence). This chain's CDR3 is CSARGGLDSNQPQHF. DNA of the CDR3: TGCAGTGCTAGAGGAGGACTGGATAGCAATCAGCCCCAGCATTTT.

This clonotype was picked up many times. The J gene is TRBJ2-7, the V gene TRBV6-6; the D call may be TRBD1 or TRBD2 (5 bases each). CDR3 size: 16 residues. V was shortened by 4 bases and J by 2 bases, with 18 bases between the two germline ends. Germline CDR1 reads MNHNY; CDR2 reads SVGAGI (reference sequence). As DNA, the CDR3 is TGTGCCAGCAGTTCCTTGATTAGGGACCCAGCCTACGAGCAGTACTTC. Translating gives CASSSLIRDPAYEQYF.

This clonotype was counted many times. The rearrangement joins TRBV29-1 to TRBJ2-7, with 10 bases matching TRBD1. V gave up 7 bases and J gave up 3 bases; unmatched junction bases: 3. Germline loops: CDR1 SQVTM, CDR2 ANQGSEA. The CDR3 consists of 12 residues. The CDR3 is CSGGQGGYEQYF. In DNA form, the CDR3 reads TGCAGCGGTGGACAGGGGGGCTACGAGCAGTACTTC.

This clonotype was counted many times. The V gene is TRBV12-3 or TRBV12-4, the J gene TRBJ1-5; perhaps TRBD1 as D (5 bases). The CDR3 spans 14 residues. V lost 3 bases to trimming and J lost 4 bases, with 10 bases between them. The CDR3 nucleotides read TGTGCCAGCAGTTTGGGACTGCTGAATCAGCCCCAGCATTTT. This translates into CASSLGLLNQPQHF.

About this clonotype itself: This may come from a read error, since a much larger clone is one base off. The chain uses TRBV7-8 and TRBJ2-1; TRBD2 matches at 8 bases. This CDR3 contains 12 residues. The V gene's germline CDR1 is SGHVS and CDR2 FQNEAQ. CDR3 in amino acids: CAGSPGGGGFFF. CDR3 DNA: TGTGCCGGCAGCCCGGGGGGCGGGGGGTTTTTCTTC.

The table lists this clonotype with many counts. V usage is TRBV5-6 and J usage is TRBJ1-5; no firm D call. Trimming stripped 1 base from V and 5 bases from J, with 10 bases between. Germline V CDR1 and CDR2: SGHDT, YYEEEE. This CDR3 contains 14 residues. The CDR3 is CASSLLDGYQPQHF. The CDR3 DNA reads TGTGCCAGCAGCTTGTTGGACGGCTATCAGCCCCAGCATTTT.

This clonotype has at least ten counts. CDR3 sequence reads: CASRPAGGSKNIQYF. In DNA form, the CDR3 reads TGTGCCAGCAGACCAGCGGGGGGGAGCAAAAACATTCAGTACTTC. The chain is built from TRBV12-3 or TRBV12-4 and TRBJ2-4, with TRBD2 identical over 10 bases. This CDR3 region has 15 residues. J gave up 3 bases and V 6 bases, and 5 bases lay outside the gene matches.

This clonotype was counted many times. This chain uses TRBV19 with TRBJ1-1; a weak D match, TRBD1 (5 bases). This CDR3 has 13 residues. CDR1 LNHDA and CDR2 SQIVND come from the germline V gene (reference sequence). The V end was cut by 7 bases, the J end by 6 bases, with 15 bases between. In DNA, the CDR3 is TGTGCCAGTAAGGAACCGGGACTGGCTGAAGCTTTCTTT. Residues: CASKEPGLAEAFF.

This clonotype came up many times. The chain combines TRBV28 with TRBJ1-5; tentative D call: TRBD1 (5 bases). In germline, CDR1 is MDHEN, CDR2 SYDVKM. V was cut by 4 bases and J by 10 bases, with 14 bases left in between. The CDR3 totals 13 residues. The CDR3 loop is CASSSLMGDPQHF. CDR3 sequence (DNA): TGTGCCAGCAGTTCCCTTATGGGGGACCCCCAGCATTTT.

There are many counts of this clonotype. The chain joins TRBV5-7 to TRBJ2-6; TRBD2 is a possible D gene (5 bases). TRBV5-7 is noted as an ORF with a role that remains uncertain. The CDR3 is 17 amino acids. With 4 bases removed from V and 0 bases from J, the gap between germline ends came to 14 bases. The CDR3 DNA sequence: TGTGCCAGCAGCCCTCTCCGACGGGACTCTGGGGCCAACGTCCTGACTTTC. This gives the protein CASSPLRRDSGANVLTF.

This clonotype was counted only a few times. J is TRBJ2-7 and V is TRBV7-9; the D gene is possibly TRBD2 (5 bases). The CDR3 runs to 14 residues. Germline CDR1 reads SEHNR; CDR2 reads FQNEAQ (reference sequence). V lost 2 bases to trimming and J lost 3 bases, with 11 bases between them. The CDR3, as DNA: TGTGCCAGCAGCTTAATTGCCGGAGGCTACGAGCAGTACTTC. This encodes CASSLIAGGYEQYF.

Many counts were recorded for this clonotype. This chain joins TRBV7-9 and TRBJ2-3, with 7 bases lining up with TRBD2. V lost 3 bases to trimming and J lost 1 base; unmatched junction nucleotides: 10. This CDR3 region has 17 residues. Germline values: CDR1 SEHNR, CDR2 FQNEAQ (reference sequence). CDR3 sequence: CASSFPPAGVGTDTQYF. The DNA for the CDR3 is TGTGCCAGCAGCTTCCCCCCGGCGGGGGTGGGCACAGATACGCAGTATTTT.

There are many counts of this clonotype. This chain connects TRBV29-1 to TRBJ2-1; perhaps TRBD1 as D (6 bases). Germline CDR1 reads SQVTM; CDR2 reads ANQGSEA. V gave up 4 bases and J gave up 7 bases, with 14 bases separating them. The CDR3 covers 13 residues. CDR3 in amino acids: CSVVPDSRNEQFF. The CDR3 bases are TGCAGCGTTGTACCGGACAGCAGAAATGAGCAGTTCTTC.